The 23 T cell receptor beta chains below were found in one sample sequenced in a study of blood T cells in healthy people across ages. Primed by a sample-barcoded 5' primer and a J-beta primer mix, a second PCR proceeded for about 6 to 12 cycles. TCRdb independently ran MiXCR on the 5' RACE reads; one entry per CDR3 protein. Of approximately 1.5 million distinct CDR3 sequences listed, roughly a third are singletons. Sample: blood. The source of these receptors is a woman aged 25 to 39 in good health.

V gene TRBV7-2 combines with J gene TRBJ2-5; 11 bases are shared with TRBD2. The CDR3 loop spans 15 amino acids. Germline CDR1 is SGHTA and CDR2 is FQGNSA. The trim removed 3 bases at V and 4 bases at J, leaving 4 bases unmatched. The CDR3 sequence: CASSFIAGGRETQYF. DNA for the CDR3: TGTGCCAGCAGCTTTATAGCGGGGGGGCGAGAGACCCAGTACTTC.

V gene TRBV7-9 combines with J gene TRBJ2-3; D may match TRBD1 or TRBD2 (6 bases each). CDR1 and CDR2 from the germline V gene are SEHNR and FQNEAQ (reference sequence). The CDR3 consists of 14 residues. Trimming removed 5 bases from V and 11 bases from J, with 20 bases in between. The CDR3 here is CASSRGTSKEGQYF. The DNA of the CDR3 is TGTGCCAGCAGCCGGGGGACATCTAAAGAGGGGCAGTATTTT.

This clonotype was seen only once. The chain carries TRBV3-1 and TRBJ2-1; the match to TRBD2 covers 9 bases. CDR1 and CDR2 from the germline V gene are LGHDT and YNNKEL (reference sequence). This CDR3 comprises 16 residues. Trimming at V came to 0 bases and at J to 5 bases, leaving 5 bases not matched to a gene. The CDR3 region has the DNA TGTGCCAGCAGCCAAGATTTCCAGCGGGGGGACAATGAGCAGTTCTTC. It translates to CASSQDFQRGDNEQFF.

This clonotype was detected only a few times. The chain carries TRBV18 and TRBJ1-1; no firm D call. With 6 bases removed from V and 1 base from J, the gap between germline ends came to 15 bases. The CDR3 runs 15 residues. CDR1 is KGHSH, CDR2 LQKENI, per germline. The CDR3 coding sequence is TGTGCCAGCTCCGCGACAAAGGGCTGGAACACTGAAGCTTTCTTT. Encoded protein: CASSATKGWNTEAFF. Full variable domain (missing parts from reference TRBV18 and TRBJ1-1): NAGVMQNPRHLVRRRGQEARLRCSPMKGHSHVYWYRQLPEEGLKFMVYLQKENIIDESGMPKERFSAEFPKEGPSILRIQQVVRGDSAAYFCASSATKGWNTEAFFGQGTRLTVV.

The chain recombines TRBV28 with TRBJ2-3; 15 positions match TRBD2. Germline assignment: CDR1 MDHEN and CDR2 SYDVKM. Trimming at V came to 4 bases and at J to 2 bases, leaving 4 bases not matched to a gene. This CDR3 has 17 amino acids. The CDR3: CASSSGLAGGLTDTQYF. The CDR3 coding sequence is TGTGCCAGCAGTTCGGGACTAGCGGGAGGCCTCACAGATACGCAGTATTTT.

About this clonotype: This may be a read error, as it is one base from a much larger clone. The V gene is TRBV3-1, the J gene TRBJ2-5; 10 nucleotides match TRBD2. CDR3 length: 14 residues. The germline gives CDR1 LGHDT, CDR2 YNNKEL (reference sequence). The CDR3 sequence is CASRIAGGGETRYF. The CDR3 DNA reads TGTGCCAGCAGGATAGCGGGGGGCGGAGAGACCCGGTACTTC.

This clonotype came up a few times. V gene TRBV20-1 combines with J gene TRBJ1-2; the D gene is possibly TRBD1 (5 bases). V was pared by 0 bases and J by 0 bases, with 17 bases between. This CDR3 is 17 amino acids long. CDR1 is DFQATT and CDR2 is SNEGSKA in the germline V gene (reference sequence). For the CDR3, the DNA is TGCAGTGCTAGAGATACCCAGGGACTCCATTCTAACTATGGCTACACCTTC. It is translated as CSARDTQGLHSNYGYTF.

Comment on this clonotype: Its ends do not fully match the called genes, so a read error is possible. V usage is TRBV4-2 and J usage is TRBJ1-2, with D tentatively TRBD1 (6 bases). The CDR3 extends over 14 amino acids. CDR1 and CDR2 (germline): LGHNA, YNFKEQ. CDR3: CVSSQVAGESGYTF. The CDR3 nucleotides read TGTGTCAGCAGCCAAGTGGCAGGGGAGAGTGGCTACACCTTC.

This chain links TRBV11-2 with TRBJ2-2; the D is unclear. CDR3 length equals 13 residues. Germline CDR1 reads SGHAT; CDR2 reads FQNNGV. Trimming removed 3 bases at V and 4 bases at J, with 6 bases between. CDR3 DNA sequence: TGTGCCAGCAGCTTTAGACCCACCGGGGAGCTGTTTTTT. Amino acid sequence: CASSFRPTGELFF. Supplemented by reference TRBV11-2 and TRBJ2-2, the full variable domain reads EAGVAQSPRYKIIEKRQSVAFWCNPISGHATLYWYQQILGQGPKLLIQFQNNGVVDDSQLPKDRFSAERLKGVDSTLKIQPAKLEDSAVYLCASSFRPTGELFFGEGSRLTVL.

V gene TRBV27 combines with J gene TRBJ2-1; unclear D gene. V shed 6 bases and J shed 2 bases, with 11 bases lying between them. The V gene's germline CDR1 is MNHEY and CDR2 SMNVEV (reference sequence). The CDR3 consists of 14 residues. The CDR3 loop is CASSPSYPYNEQFF. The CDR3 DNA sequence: TGTGCCAGCAGCCCCAGTTACCCCTACAATGAGCAGTTCTTC.

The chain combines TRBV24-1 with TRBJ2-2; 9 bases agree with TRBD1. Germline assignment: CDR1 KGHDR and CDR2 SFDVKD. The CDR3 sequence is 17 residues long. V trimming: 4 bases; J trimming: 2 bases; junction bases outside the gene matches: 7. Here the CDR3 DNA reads TGTGCCACCAGTGAAACACAGGGGGCGCCTAACACCGGGGAGCTGTTTTTT. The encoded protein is CATSETQGAPNTGELFF.

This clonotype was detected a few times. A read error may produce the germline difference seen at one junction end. The CDR3 DNA is TGCAGTGCCGCGGGGACCACCCCCAATGGGCAGTTCTTC. It is translated as CSAAGTTPNGQFF. The rearrangement uses TRBV20-1 and TRBJ2-1; possibly TRBD2 for D (6 bases). This CDR3 contains 13 residues. Germline CDR1 is DFQATT and CDR2 is SNEGSKA (reference sequence).

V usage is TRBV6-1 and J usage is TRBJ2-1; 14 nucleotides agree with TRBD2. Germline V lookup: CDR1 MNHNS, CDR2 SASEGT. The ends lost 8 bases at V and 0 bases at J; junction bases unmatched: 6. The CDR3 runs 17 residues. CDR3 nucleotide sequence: TGTGCCAGCTCGGGACTAGCGGGGGTGAGCTCCTACAATGAGCAGTTCTTC. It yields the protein CASSGLAGVSSYNEQFF.

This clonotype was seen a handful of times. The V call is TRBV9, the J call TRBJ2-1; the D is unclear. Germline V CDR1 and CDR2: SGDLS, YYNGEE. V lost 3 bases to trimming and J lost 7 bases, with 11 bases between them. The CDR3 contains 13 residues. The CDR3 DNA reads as TGTGCCAGCAGCGCCCTACGGAGTAATGAGCAGTTCTTC. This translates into CASSALRSNEQFF.

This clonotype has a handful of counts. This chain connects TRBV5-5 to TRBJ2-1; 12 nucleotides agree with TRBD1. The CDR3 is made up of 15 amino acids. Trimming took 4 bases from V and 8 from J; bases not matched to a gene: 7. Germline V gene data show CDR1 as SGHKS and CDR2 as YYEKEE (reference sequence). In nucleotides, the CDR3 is TGTGCCAGCAGCCATCCGGGACAGGGGGCCGATGAGCAGTTCTTC. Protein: CASSHPGQGADEQFF.

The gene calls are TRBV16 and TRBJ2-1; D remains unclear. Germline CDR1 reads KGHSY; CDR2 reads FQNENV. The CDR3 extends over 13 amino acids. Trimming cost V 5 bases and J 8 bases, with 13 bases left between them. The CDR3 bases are TGTGCCAGCAGCTTAGGTAGGGCGGATGAGCAGTTCTTC. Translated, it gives CASSLGRADEQFF.

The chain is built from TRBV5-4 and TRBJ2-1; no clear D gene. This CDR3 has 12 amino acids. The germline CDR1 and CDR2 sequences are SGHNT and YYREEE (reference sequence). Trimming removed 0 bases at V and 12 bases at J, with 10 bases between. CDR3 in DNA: TGTGCCAGCAGCTTGGGACAAGGCTGGCAGTTCTTC. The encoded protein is CASSLGQGWQFF.

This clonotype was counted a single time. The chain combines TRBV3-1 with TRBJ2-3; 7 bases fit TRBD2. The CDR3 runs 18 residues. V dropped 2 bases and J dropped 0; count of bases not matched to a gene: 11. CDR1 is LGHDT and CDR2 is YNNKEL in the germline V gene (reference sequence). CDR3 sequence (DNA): TGTGCCAGCAGCCAATACACCCCAACGGGGGGAAGCACAGATACGCAGTATTTT. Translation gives CASSQYTPTGGSTDTQYF.

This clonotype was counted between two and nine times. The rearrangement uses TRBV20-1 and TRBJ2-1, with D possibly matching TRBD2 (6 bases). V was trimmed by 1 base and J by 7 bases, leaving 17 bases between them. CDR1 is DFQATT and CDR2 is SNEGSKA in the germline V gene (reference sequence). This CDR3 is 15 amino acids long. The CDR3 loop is CSARVLGGVGNEQFF. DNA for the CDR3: TGCAGTGCTAGAGTTTTAGGAGGGGTTGGAAATGAGCAGTTCTTC.

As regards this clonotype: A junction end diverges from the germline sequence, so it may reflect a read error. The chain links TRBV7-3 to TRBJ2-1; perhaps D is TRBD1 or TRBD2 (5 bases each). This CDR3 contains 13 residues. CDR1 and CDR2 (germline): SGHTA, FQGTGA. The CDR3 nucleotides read TGTGCCAGCAGCTTAAGTTGGGGGAATGAGCGGTTCTTC. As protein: CASSLSWGNERFF.

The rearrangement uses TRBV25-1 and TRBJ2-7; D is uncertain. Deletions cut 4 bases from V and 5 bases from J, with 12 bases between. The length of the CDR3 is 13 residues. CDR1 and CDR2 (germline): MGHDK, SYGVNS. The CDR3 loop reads CASSGGNSDEQYF. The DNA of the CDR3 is TGTGCCAGCAGTGGGGGAAATTCGGACGAGCAGTACTTC.

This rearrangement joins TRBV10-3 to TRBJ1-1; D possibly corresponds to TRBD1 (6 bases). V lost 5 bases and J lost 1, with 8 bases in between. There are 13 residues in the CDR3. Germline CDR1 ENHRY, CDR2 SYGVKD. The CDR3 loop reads CAISSTGNTEAFF. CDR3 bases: TGTGCCATCAGTTCGACAGGGAACACTGAAGCTTTCTTT.

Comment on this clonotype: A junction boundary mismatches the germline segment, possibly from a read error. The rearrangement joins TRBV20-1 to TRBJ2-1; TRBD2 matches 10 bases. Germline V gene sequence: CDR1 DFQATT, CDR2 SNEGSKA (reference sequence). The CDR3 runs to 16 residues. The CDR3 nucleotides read TGCAGTGCTAGAGATCCTAGCGGGAGCTCCTACAATGGGCAGTTCTTC. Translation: CSARDPSGSSYNGQFF.